What follows is one T cell receptor beta chain and its context. Its antigen is still unknown. Trimming pared 6 bases from V and 8 bases from J, leaving 16 bases between. This CDR3 spans 13 amino acids. The data were obtained in a study of post-analysis software for immune sequencing data. Study-level results: Relative to controls, patients had 4 or 5 TRBV segments at higher frequency, with TRBV5-6, TRBV5-1 and TRBV20-1 among these. Patients with multiple sclerosis recorded significantly lower normalized Chao1 diversity than controls, the study found.

Unique molecular identifiers were present in the TCR beta cDNA libraries. The source material, about 0.9 to 11 million T cells, gave rise to 500,000 or so cDNA molecules. From the PCR reads, TCRdb called clonotypes with MiXCR, one entry per CDR3 protein. Of roughly 730,000 distinct CDR3 sequences in the sample, 25% to 30% are singletons; the top ten hold 0.55% to 0.65%. This chain uses TRBV12-3 or TRBV12-4 with TRBJ1-2; a weak D match, TRBD1 (6 bases). Sequenced: blood. This TCR was recovered from a girl aged 10-17 years with multiple sclerosis. The CDR3 is CASRRQEGKGYTF. CDR3 nucleotides: TGTGCCAGCAGGAGACAGGAGGGGAAGGGCTACACCTTC.